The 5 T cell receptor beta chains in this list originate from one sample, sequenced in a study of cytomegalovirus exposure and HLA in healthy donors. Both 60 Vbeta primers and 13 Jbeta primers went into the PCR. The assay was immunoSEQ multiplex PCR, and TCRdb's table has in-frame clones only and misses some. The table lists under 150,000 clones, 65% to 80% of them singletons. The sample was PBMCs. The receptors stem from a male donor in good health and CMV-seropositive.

CDR3 residues: CATSRQDTINEKLFF. In nucleotides, the CDR3 is TGTGCCACCAGCAGGCAGGACACGATTAATGAAAAACTGTTTTTT. The chain has TRBV15 and TRBJ1-4, with D possibly being TRBD1 (5 bases). V dropped 3 bases and J dropped 4 bases, with 12 bases sitting between them. The CDR3 length is 15 residues. Germline V gene sequence: CDR1 LNHNV, CDR2 YYDKDF (reference sequence).

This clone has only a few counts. CDR3 sequence: CASKETEHTEAFF. The CDR3 bases are TGTGCCAGCAAAGAGACAGAACACACTGAAGCTTTCTTT. J is TRBJ1-1 and V is TRBV2; maybe TRBD1 (5 bases). The CDR3 spans 13 residues. Per germline, CDR1 SNHLY and CDR2 FYNNEI. Trimming cost V 7 bases and J 3 bases, with 12 bases left between them.

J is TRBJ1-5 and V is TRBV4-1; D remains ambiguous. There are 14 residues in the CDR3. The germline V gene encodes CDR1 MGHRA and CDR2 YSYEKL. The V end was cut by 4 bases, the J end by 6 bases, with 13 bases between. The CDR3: CASSLVILRQPQHF. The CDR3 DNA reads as TGCGCCAGCAGCCTCGTGATTCTGCGTCAGCCCCAGCATTTT.

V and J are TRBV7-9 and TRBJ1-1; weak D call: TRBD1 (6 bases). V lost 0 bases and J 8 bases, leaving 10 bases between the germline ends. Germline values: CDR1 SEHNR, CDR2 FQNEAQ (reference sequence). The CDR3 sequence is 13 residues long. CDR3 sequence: CASSLAPRGEAFF. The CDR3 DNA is TGTGCCAGCAGCTTAGCCCCCAGGGGAGAAGCTTTCTTT.

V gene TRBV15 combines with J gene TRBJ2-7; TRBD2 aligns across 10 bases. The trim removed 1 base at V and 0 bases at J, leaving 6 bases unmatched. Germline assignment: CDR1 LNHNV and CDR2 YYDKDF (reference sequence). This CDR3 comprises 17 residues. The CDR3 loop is CATSRVTSGQDSYEQYF. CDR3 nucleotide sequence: TGTGCCACCAGCAGAGTGACTAGCGGGCAAGACTCCTACGAGCAGTACTTC.